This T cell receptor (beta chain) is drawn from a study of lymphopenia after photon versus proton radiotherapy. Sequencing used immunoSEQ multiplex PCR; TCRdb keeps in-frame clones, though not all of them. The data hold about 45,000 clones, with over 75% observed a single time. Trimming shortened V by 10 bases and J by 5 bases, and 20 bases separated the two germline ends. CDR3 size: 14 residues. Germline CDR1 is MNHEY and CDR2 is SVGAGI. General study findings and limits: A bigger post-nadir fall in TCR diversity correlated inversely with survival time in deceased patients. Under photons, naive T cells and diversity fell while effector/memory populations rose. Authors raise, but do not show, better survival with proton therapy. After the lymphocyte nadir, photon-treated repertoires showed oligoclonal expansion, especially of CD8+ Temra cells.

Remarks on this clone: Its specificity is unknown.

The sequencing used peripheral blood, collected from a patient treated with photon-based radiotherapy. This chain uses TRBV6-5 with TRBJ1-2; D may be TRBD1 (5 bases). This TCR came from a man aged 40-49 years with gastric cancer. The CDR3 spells CATSGVSAGYGYTF. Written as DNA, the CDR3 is TGTGCCACCTCGGGGGTGTCGGCGGGATATGGCTACACCTTC.